Listed here are 26 T cell receptor beta chains from one sample, sequenced in a study of blood T cells in healthy people across ages. Primers used in a second PCR of roughly 6 to 11 cycles were a sample-barcoded 5' primer and a J-beta primer mix. TCRdb itself ran the 5' RACE reads through MiXCR, one entry per CDR3 protein. This table has fewer than 950,000 distinct CDR3 sequences, about 55% appearing once. The material sequenced was blood. These receptors were collected from an elderly man in good health.

In DNA, the CDR3 is TGTGCCAGCTCACCACCGGGTGGGCAAAATGAAAAACTGTTTTTT. It encodes CASSPPGGQNEKLFF. V and J are TRBV18 and TRBJ1-4, with D unresolved. This CDR3 has 15 amino acids. V dropped 0 bases and J dropped 5 bases, with 10 bases sitting between them. Germline V gene data show CDR1 as KGHSH and CDR2 as LQKENI.

This clonotype was seen only a few times. V gene TRBV30 combines with J gene TRBJ2-7; D gene uncertain. The J call could be wrong; TRBJ2-5 is a better fit for the DNA end. In germline, CDR1 is GTSNPN, CDR2 SVGIG (reference sequence). The CDR3 is made up of 10 amino acids. CDR3 nucleotides: TGTGCCTGGGAAACTGGGACCCAGTACTTC. It yields the protein CAWETGTQYF.

The DNA for the CDR3 is TGCGCCAGCAGGGTCGCGGGGGGCGCAGAAAACATTCAGTACTTC. This gives the protein CASRVAGGAENIQYF. The rearrangement links TRBV10-2 to TRBJ2-4; 8 bases fit TRBD2. CDR1 is WSHSY and CDR2 is SAAADI in the germline V gene. The CDR3 spans 15 residues. V was clipped by 6 bases and J by 5 bases; unmatched bases: 9.

This rearrangement joins TRBV29-1 to TRBJ2-1; 13 bases line up with TRBD2. The CDR3 spans 17 residues. CDR1 is SQVTM, CDR2 ANQGSEA, per germline. V trimming: 5 bases; J trimming: 4 bases; junction bases outside the gene matches: 11. The CDR3 sequence: CSVPRTSGSTQYNEQFF. The CDR3 bases are TGCAGCGTTCCAAGGACTAGCGGGAGCACCCAATACAATGAGCAGTTCTTC.

V is TRBV27 and J is TRBJ2-4; D is perhaps TRBD1 (6 bases). The end of the DNA aligns better with TRBJ2-7, so the J call may be wrong. The germline CDR1 and CDR2 sequences are MNHEY and SMNVEV (reference sequence). The CDR3 length is 15 residues. The CDR3 protein is CASSLGGGSGYEQYF. For the CDR3, the DNA is TGTGCCAGCAGTTTAGGGGGCGGCAGCGGCTACGAGCAGTACTTC.

V usage is TRBV29-1 and J usage is TRBJ2-4; TRBD1 matches 8 bases. The CDR3 covers 14 residues. Germline assignment: CDR1 SQVTM and CDR2 ANQGSEA. With 3 bases clipped from V and 13 bases from J, the junction kept 14 bases outside the gene matches. The CDR3 loop is CSVELGQGINEQYF. The CDR3 DNA reads as TGCAGCGTTGAGTTAGGACAGGGAATCAATGAGCAGTACTTC.

This CDR3 is CAISGSNRGETQYF. The CDR3 DNA reads as TGTGCCATCAGTGGATCCAACAGGGGGGAGACCCAGTACTTC. This sequence joins TRBV10-3 and TRBJ2-5, with 8 bases fitting TRBD1. Germline CDR1 and CDR2: ENHRY and SYGVKD. Trimming at V came to 4 bases and at J to 5 bases, leaving 6 bases not matched to a gene. This CDR3 contains 14 residues.

The chain joins TRBV6-2 or TRBV6-3 to TRBJ2-7, with D perhaps TRBD2 (6 bases). The CDR3 spans 14 residues. From germline, CDR1 is MNHEY and CDR2 SVGEGT. V was pared by 2 bases and J by 5 bases, with 13 bases between. The DNA for the CDR3 is TGTGCCAGCAGTTACGCGCGGGATCACGACGAGCAGTACTTC. Amino acids: CASSYARDHDEQYF.

The chain carries TRBV5-1 and TRBJ2-7, with TRBD1 matching over 8 bases. The V gene's germline CDR1 is SGHRS and CDR2 YFSETQ. V was pared by 3 bases and J by 3 bases, with 5 bases of the junction left unmatched. This CDR3 has 14 amino acids. The CDR3 DNA is TGCGCCAGCAGCTCAGGGGGCCCGGTCTACGAGCAGTACTTC. This encodes CASSSGGPVYEQYF.

The chain employs TRBV29-1 and TRBJ2-6; the D gene is possibly TRBD1 (5 bases). The ends were cut back, 5 bases at V and 2 bases at J, with 7 bases in the middle. This CDR3 has 13 amino acids. Germline lookup yields CDR1 SQVTM and CDR2 ANQGSEA. In DNA form, the CDR3 reads TGCAGCGTTAGGGGTGCTGGGGCCAACGTCCTGACTTTC. Encoded protein: CSVRGAGANVLTF.

The chain combines TRBV5-1 with TRBJ1-2; 9 bases line up with TRBD1. The CDR3 runs 17 residues. With V trimmed by 0 bases and J by 1 base, 7 bases remained unmatched. CDR1 SGHRS and CDR2 YFSETQ come from the germline V gene. The CDR3 DNA reads as TGCGCCAGCAGCTTGGAGGGACAGGGTCGGGGTAACTATGGCTACACCTTC. Amino acid sequence: CASSLEGQGRGNYGYTF. Based on the CDR3 plus reference TRBV5-1 and TRBJ1-2, the full variable domain is KAGVTQTPRYLIKTRGQQVTLSCSPISGHRSVSWYQQTPGQGLQFLFEYFSETQRNKGNFPGRFSGRQFSNSRSEMNVSTLELGDSALYLCASSLEGQGRGNYGYTFGSGTRLTVV.

The chain is built from TRBV6-5 and TRBJ2-7, with D possibly being TRBD1 or TRBD2 (5 bases each). Trimming pared 8 bases from V and 0 bases from J, leaving 17 bases between. The CDR3 is 15 amino acids. Germline-derived CDR1 and CDR2 are MNHEY and SVGAGI. Here the CDR3 DNA reads TGTGCCAGCGCACCTGGGGGACGGAACTCCTACGAGCAGTACTTC. The encoded protein is CASAPGGRNSYEQYF.

This sequence joins TRBV6-5 and TRBJ1-1, with a tentative D call TRBD1 (5 bases). CDR3 size: 14 residues. CDR1 is MNHEY, CDR2 SVGAGI, per germline. Trimming removed 0 bases from V and 6 bases from J, with 11 bases in between. This chain's CDR3 is CASSYSSGNPEAFF. For the CDR3, the DNA is TGTGCCAGCAGTTACTCTTCAGGGAATCCTGAAGCTTTCTTT.

The J gene is TRBJ2-1, the V gene TRBV5-1, with 11 bases identical to TRBD2. The CDR3 has 15 residues. Germline values: CDR1 SGHRS, CDR2 YFSETQ. V lost 6 bases and J lost 1; bases outside the gene matches: 3. The CDR3 protein is CASTTSGSSYNEQFF. CDR3 bases: TGCGCCAGCACAACTAGCGGGAGTTCCTACAATGAGCAGTTCTTC.

This clonotype turned up a few times. The chain has TRBV7-2 and TRBJ2-4; 7 bases map to TRBD1. Germline V lookup: CDR1 SGHTA, CDR2 FQGNSA. The CDR3 loop spans 14 amino acids. V was pared by 10 bases and J by 0 bases, with 6 bases of the junction left unmatched. The CDR3 reads CATGTAVAKNIQYF. As DNA, the CDR3 is TGTGCCACCGGGACAGCAGTAGCCAAAAACATTCAGTACTTC.

This clonotype was picked up a small number of times. The V and J genes are TRBV20-1 and TRBJ1-1, with TRBD1 as a possible D gene (5 bases). The CDR3 sequence is 14 residues long. Germline values: CDR1 DFQATT, CDR2 SNEGSKA (reference sequence). Between the trimmed V and J ends, which lost 0 bases and 4 bases, there was a span of 12 bases. The CDR3, as DNA: TGCAGTGCTAGAGATAGGAGTACAGGCACTGAAGCTTTCTTT. Its protein product is CSARDRSTGTEAFF.

This clonotype has a count of ten or more. The V and J genes are TRBV7-3 and TRBJ1-1; tentatively, D is TRBD1 (6 bases). The V gene's germline CDR1 is SGHTA and CDR2 FQGTGA. The CDR3 extends over 13 amino acids. With 0 bases removed from V and 7 bases from J, the gap between germline ends came to 9 bases. For the CDR3, the DNA is TGTGCCAGCAGCTTAACCGGACAGCTTGAAGCTTTCTTT. This codes for CASSLTGQLEAFF.

The J gene is TRBJ1-6, the V gene TRBV12-3 or TRBV12-4; no firm D call. The CDR3 consists of 14 residues. Trimming took off 2 bases at V and 14 bases at J, with 16 bases between the two ends. The CDR3 DNA follows: TGTGCCAGCAGTTTAAGGAGGCGGCTTGAAGCCCTCCACTTT. Its protein is CASSLRRRLEALHF.

This chain joins TRBV19 and TRBJ2-7; possible D gene TRBD2, 6 bases. The germline gives CDR1 LNHDA, CDR2 SQIVND (reference sequence). This CDR3 is built from 15 residues. V was cut by 7 bases and J by 3 bases, with 19 bases left in between. The DNA of the CDR3 is TGTGCCAGTAAAGGGGTTGGGACTGGATTCTACGAGCAGTACTTC. Translation: CASKGVGTGFYEQYF.

This chain uses TRBV5-5 with TRBJ2-3; the match to TRBD1 covers 11 bases. Germline V gene data show CDR1 as SGHKS and CDR2 as YYEKEE (reference sequence). This CDR3 spans 16 amino acids. Trimming removed 0 bases from V and 14 bases from J; junction bases left unmatched: 14. The CDR3 coding sequence is TGTGCCAGCAGCTTGGAAGGGACAGGGGGACGCAGATACGCGTATTTT. Amino acid sequence: CASSLEGTGGRRYAYF. The complete variable domain, with remaining parts taken from reference TRBV5-5 and TRBJ2-3, reads DAGVTQSPTHLIKTRGQQVTLRCSPISGHKSVSWYQQVLGQGPQFIFQYYEKEERGRGNFPDRFSARQFPNYSSELNVNALLLGDSALYLCASSLEGTGGRRYAYFGPGTRLTVL.

CDR3 in amino acids: CSAWKREGPYEQYF. The CDR3 coding sequence is TGCAGTGCCTGGAAGCGGGAGGGCCCGTACGAGCAGTACTTC. The chain is built from TRBV20-1 and TRBJ2-7; 10 bases line up with TRBD2. The CDR3 is 14 amino acids. Germline V gene sequence: CDR1 DFQATT, CDR2 SNEGSKA (reference sequence). With V trimmed by 6 bases and J by 4 bases, 9 bases remained unmatched.

Concerning this clonotype: A read error may produce the germline difference seen at one junction end. V gene TRBV28 combines with J gene TRBJ2-6; D may be TRBD1 (5 bases). Germline V gene lookup returns CDR1 MDHEN and CDR2 SYDVKM. This CDR3 is 17 amino acids long. The CDR3 DNA reads TGTGCCAGCAGTTCTATGACGTTGGGCTCTGGGGCCAACGTCCAGACTTTC. It translates to CASSSMTLGSGANVQTF.

V gene TRBV9 combines with J gene TRBJ2-7; TRBD2 might be the D (6 bases). The CDR3 contains 15 residues. The V gene's germline CDR1 is SGDLS and CDR2 YYNGEE. Trimming pared 0 bases from V and 2 bases from J, leaving 12 bases between. DNA for the CDR3: TGTGCCAGCAGCGTAGAGTCGGGAGTGCCCTACGAGCAGTACTTC. Translated, it gives CASSVESGVPYEQYF.

The CDR3 DNA follows: TGCAGTGCTAATGACAGTGGGGGTTCCTACGAGCAGTACTTC. Translated: CSANDSGGSYEQYF. J is TRBJ2-7 and V is TRBV20-1; D tentatively reads TRBD1 or TRBD2 (5 bases each). CDR3 length: 14 residues. The germline V gene encodes CDR1 DFQATT and CDR2 SNEGSKA (reference sequence). V dropped 4 bases and J dropped 1 base, with 14 bases sitting between them.

The rearrangement uses TRBV7-2 and TRBJ2-6; the D is unclear. The CDR3 has 15 amino acids. Germline CDR1 is SGHTA and CDR2 is FQGNSA. Trimming cost V 5 bases and J 4 bases, with 12 bases left between them. In DNA, the CDR3 is TGTGCCAGCAGCCAAGACCCCGGGGGGGCCAACGTCCTGACTTTC. Translation gives CASSQDPGGANVLTF.

V is TRBV7-2 and J is TRBJ2-1; D is uncertain. Trimming shortened V by 1 base and J by 1 base, and 8 bases separated the two germline ends. This CDR3 region has 15 residues. In germline, CDR1 is SGHTA, CDR2 FQGNSA. The CDR3 nucleotides read TGTGCCAGCAGCTTAGATTGGGGTTCCTACAATGAGCAGTTCTTC. Translation gives CASSLDWGSYNEQFF. The full variable domain, in which reference TRBV7-2 and TRBJ2-1 provide the parts outside the CDR3, is GAGVSQSPSNKVTEKGKDVELRCDPISGHTALYWYRQSLGQGLEFLIYFQGNSAPDKSGLPSDRFSAERTGGSVSTLTIQRTQQEDSAVYLCASSLDWGSYNEQFFGPGTRLTVL.